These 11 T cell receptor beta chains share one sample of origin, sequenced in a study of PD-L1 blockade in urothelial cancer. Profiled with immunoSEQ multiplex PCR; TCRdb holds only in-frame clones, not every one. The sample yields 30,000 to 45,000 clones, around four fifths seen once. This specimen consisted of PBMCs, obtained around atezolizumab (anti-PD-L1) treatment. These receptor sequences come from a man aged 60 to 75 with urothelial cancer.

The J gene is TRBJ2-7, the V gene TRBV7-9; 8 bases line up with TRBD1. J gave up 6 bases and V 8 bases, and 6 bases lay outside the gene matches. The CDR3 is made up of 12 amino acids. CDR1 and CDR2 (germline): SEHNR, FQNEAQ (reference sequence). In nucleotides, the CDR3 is TGTGCCAGCTCATCAGGGGGCTCCGAGCAGTACTTC. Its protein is CASSSGGSEQYF.

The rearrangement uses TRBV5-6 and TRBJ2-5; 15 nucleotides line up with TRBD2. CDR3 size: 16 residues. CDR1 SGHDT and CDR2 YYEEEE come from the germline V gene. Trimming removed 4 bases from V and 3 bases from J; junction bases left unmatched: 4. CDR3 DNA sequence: TGTGCCAGCAGCCCGGGACTAGCGGGAGGAGAAGAGACCCAGTACTTC. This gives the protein CASSPGLAGGEETQYF.

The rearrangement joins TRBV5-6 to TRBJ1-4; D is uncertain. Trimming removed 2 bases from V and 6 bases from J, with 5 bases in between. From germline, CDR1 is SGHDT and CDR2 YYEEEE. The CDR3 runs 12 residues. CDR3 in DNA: TGTGCCAGCAGCTTACGGGATGAAAAACTGTTTTTT. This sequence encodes CASSLRDEKLFF.

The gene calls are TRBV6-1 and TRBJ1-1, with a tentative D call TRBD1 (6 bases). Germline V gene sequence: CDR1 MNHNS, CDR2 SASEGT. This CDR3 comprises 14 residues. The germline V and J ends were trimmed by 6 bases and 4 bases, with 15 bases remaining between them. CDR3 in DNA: TGTGCCAGCAGGTTAGGGGGAAGGGGCACTGAAGCTTTCTTT. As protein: CASRLGGRGTEAFF.

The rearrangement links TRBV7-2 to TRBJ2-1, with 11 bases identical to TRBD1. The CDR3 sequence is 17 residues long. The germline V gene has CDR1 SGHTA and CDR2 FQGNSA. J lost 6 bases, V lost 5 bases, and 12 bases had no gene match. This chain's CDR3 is CASSPNSGTGGFNEQFF. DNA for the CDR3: TGTGCCAGCAGCCCCAATTCCGGGACAGGGGGTTTCAATGAGCAGTTCTTC.

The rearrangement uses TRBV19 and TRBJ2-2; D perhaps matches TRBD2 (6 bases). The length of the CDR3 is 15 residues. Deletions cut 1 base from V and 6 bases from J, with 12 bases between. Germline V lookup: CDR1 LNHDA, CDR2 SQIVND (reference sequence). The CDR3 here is CASSIVGGAAGELFF. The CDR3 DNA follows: TGTGCCAGTAGTATAGTTGGAGGGGCCGCCGGGGAGCTGTTTTTT.

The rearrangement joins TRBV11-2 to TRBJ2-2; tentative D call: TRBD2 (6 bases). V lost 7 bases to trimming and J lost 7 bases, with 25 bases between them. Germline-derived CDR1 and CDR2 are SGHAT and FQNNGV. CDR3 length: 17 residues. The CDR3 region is CASTTSRSAGSVGELFF. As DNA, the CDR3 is TGTGCCAGCACCACCTCCCGGTCCGCGGGGAGTGTCGGGGAGCTGTTTTTT.

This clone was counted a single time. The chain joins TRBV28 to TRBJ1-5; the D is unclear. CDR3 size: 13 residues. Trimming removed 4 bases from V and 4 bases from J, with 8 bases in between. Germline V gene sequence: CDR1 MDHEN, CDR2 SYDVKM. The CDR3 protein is CASSWRRNQPQHF. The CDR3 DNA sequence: TGTGCCAGCAGTTGGCGGAGGAATCAGCCCCAGCATTTT.

In DNA form, the CDR3 reads TGTGCCAGCAGTGCGGGGGGACGCTATGGCTACACCTTC. Protein product: CASSAGGRYGYTF. The chain is built from TRBV6-4 and TRBJ1-2, with D tentatively TRBD1 (5 bases). The CDR3 runs 13 residues. Germline CDR1 MRHNA, CDR2 SNTAGT. The V end lost 4 bases, the J end lost 4 bases, and 10 bases lay between the germline ends.

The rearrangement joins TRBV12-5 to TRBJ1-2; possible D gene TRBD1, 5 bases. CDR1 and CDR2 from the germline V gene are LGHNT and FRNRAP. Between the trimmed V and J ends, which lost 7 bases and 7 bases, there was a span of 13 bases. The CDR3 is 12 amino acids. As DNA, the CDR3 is TGTGCTAGTGCGGACGGGGGATTTGGCTACACCTTC. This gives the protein CASADGGFGYTF.

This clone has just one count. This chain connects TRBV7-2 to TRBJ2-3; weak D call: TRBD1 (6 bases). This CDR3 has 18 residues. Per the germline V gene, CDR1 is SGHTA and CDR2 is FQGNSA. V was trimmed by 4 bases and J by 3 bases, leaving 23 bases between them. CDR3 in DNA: TGTGCCAGCAGCTCCATATTCAGGGGCCGCACCTCAACAGATACGCAGTATTTT. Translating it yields CASSSIFRGRTSTDTQYF. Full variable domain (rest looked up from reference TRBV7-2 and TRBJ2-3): GAGVSQSPSNKVTEKGKDVELRCDPISGHTALYWYRQSLGQGLEFLIYFQGNSAPDKSGLPSDRFSAERTGGSVSTLTIQRTQQEDSAVYLCASSSIFRGRTSTDTQYFGPGTRLTVL.